This T cell receptor beta chain is from a study of Graves' ophthalmopathy and Graves' hyperthyroidism. Overall study: The collection of peripheral blood took place at initial diagnosis, before any treatment.

Hyperthyroidism is called stable when no ophthalmopathy develops within 18 months of follow-up. PBMCs were isolated by Ficoll-Paque density gradient centrifugation, using about 10 ml of fresh peripheral blood as the starting material. Per germline, CDR1 SGHVT and CDR2 SQSDAQ. V was pared by 6 bases and J by 4 bases, with 10 bases between. CDR3 length equals 12 residues. Transcripts of RNA were the source for amplifying TCR beta CDR3 regions. HTBI primers served in a first-round RT-PCR, which a second-round multiplex PCR followed. One entry per CDR3 protein results from TCRdb running MiXCR on the multiplex PCR reads. The sample consists of about 420,000 distinct CDR3 sequences, over 20% of them appearing once. This clonotype has at least ten counts.

The sequenced sample was peripheral blood. The V and J genes are TRBV7-4 and TRBJ2-7; D ambiguous. The sequence was obtained from a woman aged 18-29 years with stable Graves' hyperthyroidism. CDR3 nucleotide sequence: TGTGCCAGCAGACAACCTGGTTACGAGCAGTACTTC. It is translated as CASRQPGYEQYF.